Following are 20 T cell receptor beta chains from one sample sequenced in a study of cytomegalovirus exposure and HLA in healthy donors. The PCR made use of 60 Vbeta and 13 Jbeta primers. Assay: immunoSEQ multiplex PCR; the TCRdb copy retains only in-frame clones and omits some. The table shows 200,000 to 250,000 clones, with more than 75% occurring only once. Source material: PBMCs. The receptors come from a woman in her forties in good health and CMV-seronegative.

Remarks on this clone: The same CDR3 also results from other DNA sequences found in this sample. CDR3 sequence (DNA): TGTGCCACCAGCAGAGATCCAGGGGGAAACACCATATATTTT. Translated, it gives CATSRDPGGNTIYF. The rearrangement links TRBV15 to TRBJ1-3; TRBD1 is a possible D gene (5 bases). Deletions cut 0 bases from V and 4 bases from J, with 7 bases between. The CDR3 is 14 amino acids. Germline CDR1 is LNHNV and CDR2 is YYDKDF (reference sequence).

Only a few counts were recorded for this clone. This sequence joins TRBV19 and TRBJ2-5, with D unresolved. The CDR3 covers 12 residues. Per germline, CDR1 LNHDA and CDR2 SQIVND (reference sequence). V lost 4 bases, J lost 3 bases, and 6 bases lay in between. This CDR3 is CASSRAEETQYF. The CDR3 nucleotides are TGTGCCAGTAGTAGGGCAGAAGAGACCCAGTACTTC.

J is TRBJ1-6 and V is TRBV5-1; D gene uncertain. Germline assignment: CDR1 SGHRS and CDR2 YFSETQ. Trimming removed 1 base from V and 9 bases from J, with 20 bases in between. CDR3 length: 17 amino acids. The CDR3 nucleotides are TGCGCCAGCAGCTTGAGCCCACGGGAGAGGATGGTTTCACCCCTCCACTTT. Translation: CASSLSPRERMVSPLHF.

The J gene is TRBJ1-3, the V gene TRBV29-1, with D possibly matching TRBD1 (5 bases). The CDR3 contains 13 residues. Germline V CDR1 and CDR2: SQVTM, ANQGSEA. The germline V and J ends were trimmed by 5 bases and 2 bases, with 10 bases remaining between them. CDR3 DNA sequence: TGCAGCGTTCATGGACACCCTGGAAACACCATATATTTT. Translated, it gives CSVHGHPGNTIYF.

This chain uses TRBV20-1 with TRBJ2-1, with no clear D. Trimming removed 3 bases from V and 10 bases from J, with 10 bases in between. Germline V gene data show CDR1 as DFQATT and CDR2 as SNEGSKA (reference sequence). This CDR3 is built from 11 residues. CDR3 loop: CSARGPSEQFF. The DNA of the CDR3 is TGCAGTGCTAGGGGCCCATCGGAGCAGTTCTTC.

The chain has TRBV7-3 and TRBJ1-1, with 7 bases fitting TRBD1. The CDR3 contains 13 residues. Trimming cost V 4 bases and J 3 bases; bases outside gene matches: 2. Germline CDR1 SGHTA, CDR2 FQGTGA. In nucleotides, the CDR3 is TGTGCCAGCAGCTCCGACAGGGACACTGAAGCTTTCTTT. Translating gives CASSSDRDTEAFF. Together with reference TRBV7-3 and TRBJ1-1, the CDR3 gives the full variable domain: GAGVSQTPSNKVTEKGKYVELRCDPISGHTALYWYRQSLGQGPEFLIYFQGTGAADDSGLPNDRFFAVRPEGSVSTLKIQRTERGDSAVYLCASSSDRDTEAFFGQGTRLTVV.

CDR3 nucleotide sequence: TGTGCCAGCAGCGTACCTGACCCGGGAGTCACAGATACGCAGTATTTT. Its protein product is CASSVPDPGVTDTQYF. The chain employs TRBV9 and TRBJ2-3; tentatively, D is TRBD2 (6 bases). Germline assignment: CDR1 SGDLS and CDR2 YYNGEE. Between the trimmed V and J ends, which lost 1 base and 2 bases, there was a span of 14 bases. The CDR3 extends over 16 amino acids. The whole variable domain, filled in from reference TRBV9 and TRBJ2-3, reads DSGVTQTPKHLITATGQRVTLRCSPRSGDLSVYWYQQSLDQGLQFLIQYYNGEERAKGNILERFSAQQFPDLHSELNLSSLELGDSALYFCASSVPDPGVTDTQYFGPGTRLTVL.

The genes are TRBV27 and TRBJ2-5; 7 bases fit TRBD2. The V gene end was trimmed by 4 bases and the J gene end by 4 bases; junction bases not matched to a gene: 3. CDR3 length equals 13 residues. Germline V gives CDR1 MNHEY, CDR2 SMNVEV (reference sequence). The CDR3 protein is CASSWDYSETQYF. In DNA form, the CDR3 reads TGTGCCAGCAGTTGGGACTACTCAGAGACCCAGTACTTC.

The chain uses TRBV30 and TRBJ2-7; 10 bases map to TRBD1. Germline V gene data show CDR1 as GTSNPN and CDR2 as SVGIG (reference sequence). Unmatched junction bases numbered 3, after V lost 2 bases and J lost 2 bases. CDR3 length equals 14 residues. As DNA, the CDR3 is TGTGCCTGGAGTCGCGGACAGGGGGCCTACGAGCAGTACTTC. Translated, it gives CAWSRGQGAYEQYF.

The chain couples TRBV5-4 to TRBJ1-3; D not resolved. This CDR3 has 14 residues. CDR1 is SGHNT and CDR2 is YYREEE in the germline V gene (reference sequence). With 1 base removed from V and 4 bases from J, the gap between germline ends came to 9 bases. In DNA, the CDR3 is TGTGCCAGCAGCTTGTTTGCAGCGGGAAACACCATATATTTT. Translation gives CASSLFAAGNTIYF.

The genes are TRBV30 and TRBJ1-1; no clear D. Trimming pared 4 bases from V and 0 bases from J, leaving 15 bases between. The germline CDR1 and CDR2 sequences are GTSNPN and SVGIG (reference sequence). CDR3 length equals 15 residues. The CDR3 DNA reads as TGTGCCTGGATTGGTTCCGCTGCGATGAACACTGAAGCTTTCTTT. This translates into CAWIGSAAMNTEAFF. Combining the CDR3 with reference TRBV30 and TRBJ1-1 gives the whole variable domain SQTIHQWPATLVQPVGSPLSLECTVEGTSNPNLYWYRQAAGRGLQLLFYSVGIGQISSEVPQNLSASRPQDRQFILSSKKLLLSDSGFYLCAWIGSAAMNTEAFFGQGTRLTVV.

The chain links TRBV7-9 to TRBJ2-6; D uncertain. The CDR3 extends over 15 amino acids. Germline CDR1 and CDR2: SEHNR and FQNEAQ (reference sequence). Trimming took 7 bases from V and 2 from J, leaving 12 bases between them. In DNA form, the CDR3 reads TGTGCCAGCACCTCCCAGAGGCCTGGGGCCAACGTCCTGACTTTC. Protein: CASTSQRPGANVLTF.

The V gene is TRBV5-1, the J gene TRBJ2-1, with 7 bases fitting TRBD2. Trimming removed 1 base from V and 3 bases from J; junction bases left unmatched: 7. Germline CDR1 SGHRS, CDR2 YFSETQ. CDR3 length equals 16 residues. This CDR3 is CASSLRAGNSYNEQFF. The CDR3 region has the DNA TGCGCCAGCAGCTTGCGAGCGGGAAACAGCTACAATGAGCAGTTCTTC.

This clone was detected only once. The chain is built from TRBV10-1 and TRBJ1-3; 9 bases are shared with TRBD1. CDR1 WNHNN and CDR2 SYGVQD come from the germline V gene (reference sequence). V lost 7 bases to trimming and J lost 4 bases; unmatched junction nucleotides: 11. The CDR3 runs 16 residues. This CDR3 is CASTAFGQGWGNTIYF. The CDR3 DNA follows: TGCGCCAGCACCGCCTTCGGACAGGGGTGGGGAAACACCATATATTTT.

This chain uses TRBV7-3 with TRBJ2-3; D is possibly TRBD2 (6 bases). Trimming took 2 bases from V and 2 from J, leaving 14 bases between them. CDR3 length: 16 residues. Germline CDR1 reads SGHTA; CDR2 reads FQGTGA. The CDR3 spells CASSLSPGVSTDTQYF. The CDR3 region has the DNA TGTGCCAGCAGCTTATCACCGGGAGTATCCACAGATACGCAGTATTTT.

This chain links TRBV7-2 with TRBJ2-7, with no clear D. CDR3 length equals 12 residues. Trimming took 1 base from V and 3 from J, leaving 4 bases between them. Germline V gene lookup returns CDR1 SGHTA and CDR2 FQGNSA. The CDR3 spells CASSLVGYEQYF. Here the CDR3 DNA reads TGTGCCAGCAGCTTAGTCGGCTACGAGCAGTACTTC.

This clone has a single count. This rearrangement joins TRBV14 to TRBJ2-1; 10 bases are shared with TRBD2. CDR1 is SGHDN, CDR2 FVKESK, per germline. The CDR3 runs 17 residues. The V and J ends lost 0 bases and 10 bases, in that order; junction bases with no gene match: 12. For the CDR3, the DNA is TGTGCCAGCAGCCAAGAAGGAGCGGGAGGGCCCTCGGGGGAGCAGTTCTTC. This codes for CASSQEGAGGPSGEQFF.

This rearrangement joins TRBV7-9 to TRBJ2-7; possibly TRBD2 for D (5 bases). The CDR3 contains 16 residues. In germline, CDR1 is SEHNR, CDR2 FQNEAQ (reference sequence). Trimming removed 6 bases from V and 6 bases from J, with 24 bases in between. CDR3 sequence reads: CASRRSGLERTGEQYF. CDR3 sequence (DNA): TGTGCCAGCAGGCGAAGTGGACTGGAACGGACGGGCGAGCAGTACTTC.

The rearrangement joins TRBV5-4 to TRBJ2-7; possibly TRBD2 for D (6 bases). V was trimmed by 0 bases and J by 3 bases, leaving 7 bases between them. CDR1 and CDR2 (germline): SGHNT, YYREEE (reference sequence). The CDR3 runs 13 residues. The CDR3 sequence is CASSLETSYEQYF. The CDR3 region has the DNA TGTGCCAGCAGCTTGGAGACTAGCTACGAGCAGTACTTC.

The chain is built from TRBV7-2 and TRBJ2-3, with a possible D match to TRBD2 (5 bases). Trimming shortened V by 6 bases and J by 6 bases, and 13 bases separated the two germline ends. The CDR3 has 13 residues. The V gene's germline CDR1 is SGHTA and CDR2 FQGNSA. CDR3 bases: TGTGCCAGCAGTCGACTACTAACGGATACGCAGTATTTT. Its protein product is CASSRLLTDTQYF.